One TCR beta chain is described in this entry. The sample holds a few counts of this clonotype. There is no known antigen for this receptor. No clone much larger than this one lies a single base away; base qualities are absent. The data derive from a study of regulatory T cells in long-lasting Graves disease (dated by TCRdb to the early 2020s). About the study as a whole: Newly diagnosed Graves' disease patients had taken antithyroid drugs for less than 3 months. A total of 35 or so samples underwent TCR sequencing: around 13 from persistent and some 20 from newly diagnosed Graves' disease patients. Patients with persistent Graves' disease were compared with patients with newly diagnosed Graves' disease using TCR sequencing and RNA sequencing of peripheral blood. The study took place in China and was registered as a clinical trial.

The junction carries 12 bases between V and J, which are trimmed by 0 bases and 6 bases respectively. For CDR1 and CDR2, the germline V gene lists SGHRS and YFSETQ. The CDR3 runs 15 residues from the cysteine to the phenylalanine. Just CDR3 DNA is preserved here, 45 bases in frame from base 1. What the research found in general, with its limitations: Only peripheral blood was studied, because thyroid tissue, the primary lesion, was inaccessible. Compared with newly diagnosed patients, patients with persistent Graves' disease had lower TCR Shannon entropy and fewer highly expanded clones, which suggests clonal expansion. Sequencing and analysis were limited to the TCR beta chain. The authors noted that the small sample size was a limitation that may lower accuracy. TRBV28, TRBJ1-2 and TRBJ2-5 were preferentially used in persistent disease, while TRBV20-1 and TRBJ2-1 were favored in newly diagnosed disease. More public clonotypes were shared among persistent patients (roughly 3,000) than among newly diagnosed patients (just under 1,000).

Library creation used multiplex PCR. This sample was sequenced with an Illumina HiSeq 4000. CDR3 regions were amplified by Arm-PCR with iRepertoire HTBI primers to construct TCR beta libraries. PCR products were gel purified before sequencing. Concerning the study's data processing: Across samples, roughly 60 TRBV and 13 to 15 TRBJ segments were identified and used for gene usage analysis of CDR3 amino acid clonotypes. COPE and FqMerger were used to merge filtered high-quality paired reads into contigs. BLAST was used to align contigs to the IMGT TRBV, TRBD and TRBJ reference genes, and CDR3 was defined following IMGT. Any clonotype with a frequency above 0.1% was classified as a highly expanded clone. Shannon entropy served as the measure of repertoire diversity, while the Gini coefficient captured V-J evenness. A clonotype was considered public if more than one individual shared it. In-frame beta chains were kept once TCRdb had trimmed the public reads at Q25 with fastp and called clones with MiXCR. All rows with the same CDR3 protein become a single entry with the most common DNA and genes. Clone size and V and J calls follow TCRdb, not the original study. This sample has approximately 350,000 distinct CDR3 sequences in its table, and approximately 12% of those were observed once. The ten top clones hold over 15% of the sample.

What this sample's time point label stands for: newly diagnosed GD, antithyroid drugs for less than 3 months. RNA was extracted from PBMCs in TRIzol for both TCR sequencing and RNA sequencing. Graves' disease was diagnosed according to American Thyroid Association guidelines. Patients for the study were recruited at an endocrinology department in Xi'an, China. Each patient gave 8.5 to 9.5 milliliters of peripheral blood, collected in an EDTA anticoagulant tube. Ficoll Paque Plus density gradient separation was used to isolate PBMCs, and no additional T cell sorting was done. An Agilent 2100 Bioanalyzer and agarose gel were used to assess RNA quality, and a NanoDrop 2000 was used to measure RNA concentration. The same data also contributed to another study, on T cells in Graves' hyperthyroidism and ophthalmopathy. That second publication adds: Stable Graves' hyperthyroidism was defined as the absence of progression to ophthalmopathy over 18 months of follow-up. Hyperthyroidism patients were aged 18 to 65 years and newly diagnosed, with disease duration of less than 2 months. Any patient with an uncontrolled infection, another autoimmune disease, pregnancy or lactation was excluded. Diagnoses were based on clinical symptoms, serum thyroxine and TRAb, thyroid ultrasound and orbital computed tomography. The TCR CDR3 was subjected to a first round of RT-PCR using the HTBI primer set and the Qiagen OneStep RT-PCR kit. Most expanded thyroid clonotypes (frequency above 0.001) were also detected in blood, a finding suggesting that blood repertoires may reflect thyroid immune responses. A 13 V-J signature model separated ophthalmopathy from stable hyperthyroidism, with 87.88% sensitivity and 81.08% specificity in cross-validation and 80%/75% in testing. In validation, the model predicted progression to ophthalmopathy a median of 6.5 months before onset, with roughly 71% sensitivity and nearly 75% specificity. TCR V-J signatures able to tell the groups apart were searched for in a discovery cohort of 100 patients, of whom about 40 had Graves' ophthalmopathy and some 60 had stable Graves' hyperthyroidism. Prospective prediction of ophthalmopathy was tested in an independent validation cohort of some 19 hyperthyroidism patients and 17 patients who later progressed to ophthalmopathy. The approximately 100 discovery patients were divided at random into training and test sets in a 7:3 ratio. In addition, the study compared T-cell repertoires in thyroid tissue and in blood from six Graves' hyperthyroidism patients. After sampling, hyperthyroidism patients received methimazole starting at 30 mg daily, and ophthalmopathy patients received high-dose intravenous methylprednisolone. A second multiplex PCR round built the libraries, followed by size selection and purification. Paired-end sequencing of the libraries was performed with 100 bp reads on an Illumina HiSeq2000. Raw data were processed with SOAPnuke, discarding reads with adapters, uncalled bases, mean Phred below 15, or no exact constant-primer or identifier match. COPE v1.2.5 was used to merge high-quality paired reads, and clonotypes were defined as unique nucleotide sequences. MiTCR v1.1 was used to align the clonotypes against IMGT TRBV, TRBD and TRBJ reference segments. Only V-J combinations with frequency above 0.0001, covering 99% to 99.2% of repertoires, were analysed. The TCS score was defined as F50 (clonal expansion) divided by E x V (chaos), with BLOSUM62-based TCRdist calculated between CDR3 peptides within each V-J. Welch's t-statistics and random forest reduced several hundred V-J features to 13, which were used in a naive Bayes classifier (R e1071). Sample size was not statistically predetermined, and blinding of investigators to group allocation was not performed. TCR Vbeta CDR3 sequencing of approximately 140 peripheral blood samples (approximately 44 ophthalmopathy, roughly 72 hyperthyroidism and some 17 progressor patients) is reported in the paper.

The sequencing here drew on peripheral blood mononuclear cells (PBMCs), taken at new diagnosis, from a patient treated with antithyroid drugs. The chain uses TRBV5-1 and TRBJ2-2, and perhaps TRBD1 as D gene, on 6 matching bases. The TCR was taken from a woman younger than 30 with Graves disease. Donor details come from another sample of the same person, matched by shared clones. The DNA sequence is given as TGCGCCAGCAGCTTGGAACAGGGCGGCGCCGGGGAGCTGTTTTTT. It is translated as CASSLEQGGAGELFF.